These 9 T cell receptor beta chains were all obtained from the same sample, sequenced in a study of shared clonotypes between healthy human individuals. The protocol was immunoSEQ multiplex PCR, while the TCRdb copy is restricted to in-frame clones and leaves out a portion. The sample lists 2 million to 2.5 million clones, approximately 95% occurring once. Input material: naive CD4+ T cells from PBMCs. Subset noted: CD45RA+ positively selected. These receptor sequences come from a man younger than 30 in good health. Some clones in this sample may be carry-over from other donors' samples.

This chain connects TRBV28 to TRBJ1-3; D not certain. V shed 6 bases and J shed 0 bases, with 12 bases lying between them. The CDR3 has 15 residues. Germline lookup yields CDR1 MDHEN and CDR2 SYDVKM. The CDR3 here is CASRVDGDSGNTIYF. The CDR3 DNA reads TGTGCCAGCAGGGTAGACGGTGACTCTGGAAACACCATATATTTT.

The genes are TRBV5-4 and TRBJ1-1; no reliable D call. The CDR3 consists of 13 residues. V lost 5 bases and J lost 10, with 18 bases in between. Germline CDR1 is SGHNT and CDR2 is YYREEE (reference sequence). The CDR3 DNA follows: TGTGCCAGCAGGGGTAGCGACGGGTTAGGAGCTTTCTTT. It encodes CASRGSDGLGAFF.

This clone was seen once. The chain uses TRBV6-6 and TRBJ2-7, with 7 positions matching TRBD2. This CDR3 is 16 amino acids long. The junction had 11 bases not matched to a gene; V was cut back by 4 bases and J by 2 bases. Germline assignment: CDR1 MNHNY and CDR2 SVGAGI (reference sequence). The CDR3 sequence: CASSFSRGGVTYEQYF. The CDR3 nucleotides are TGTGCCAGCAGTTTCTCCCGGGGAGGGGTCACCTACGAGCAGTACTTC.

This clone was observed a single time. The chain carries TRBV7-9 and TRBJ2-5; D gene unclear. The V gene lost 0 bases and the J gene lost 4 bases, with 9 bases spanning the gap. This CDR3 is built from 14 residues. CDR1 and CDR2 (germline): SEHNR, FQNEAQ (reference sequence). The CDR3 spells CASSLATDVETQYF. The CDR3 DNA reads as TGTGCCAGCAGCTTAGCTACTGATGTAGAGACCCAGTACTTC.

This chain links TRBV5-1 with TRBJ1-1; no clear D. V was cut by 0 bases and J by 1 base, with 10 bases left in between. The germline V gene encodes CDR1 SGHRS and CDR2 YFSETQ. The CDR3 length is 15 residues. Here the CDR3 reads CASSLGSARNTEAFF. The CDR3 DNA reads TGCGCCAGCAGCTTGGGGTCCGCGAGGAACACTGAAGCTTTCTTT.

CDR3 DNA sequence: TGTGCCAGTAGTCCCGAGGGACTCCCCGAGCAGTACTTC. Protein: CASSPEGLPEQYF. The chain links TRBV19 to TRBJ2-7; D is perhaps TRBD2 (6 bases). The V and J ends lost 5 bases and 6 bases respectively, with 14 bases between them. The CDR3 covers 13 residues. Germline lookup yields CDR1 LNHDA and CDR2 SQIVND (reference sequence).

The chain carries TRBV7-9 and TRBJ1-3, with D perhaps matching TRBD1 (6 bases). Trimming stripped 3 bases from V and 4 bases from J, with 22 bases between. Germline loops: CDR1 SEHNR, CDR2 FQNEAQ (reference sequence). The CDR3 runs 18 residues. CDR3 region: CASSLGLGGRPDGNTIYF. The CDR3 DNA is TGTGCCAGCAGCTTGGGTTTGGGGGGGCGCCCGGACGGAAACACCATATATTTT.

The rearrangement joins TRBV7-3 to TRBJ2-7; 8 nucleotides match TRBD1. The CDR3 has 14 residues. J lost 5 bases, V lost 0 bases, and 3 bases had no gene match. Germline-derived CDR1 and CDR2 are SGHTA and FQGTGA. CDR3 loop: CASSLTDRVHEQYF. The CDR3 bases are TGTGCCAGCAGCTTAACGGACAGGGTCCACGAGCAGTACTTC.

The chain has TRBV28 and TRBJ2-7; 10 bases align to TRBD2. In germline, CDR1 is MDHEN, CDR2 SYDVKM. The CDR3 contains 15 residues. V trimming: 6 bases; J trimming: 2 bases; junction bases outside the gene matches: 7. CDR3 sequence (DNA): TGTGCCAGCAGCCCGACAGCGGGAGGGACCTACGAGCAGTACTTC. Its protein is CASSPTAGGTYEQYF. Supplemented by reference TRBV28 and TRBJ2-7, the full variable domain reads DVKVTQSSRYLVKRTGEKVFLECVQDMDHENMFWYRQDPGLGLRLIYFSYDVKMKEKGDIPEGYSVSREKKERFSLILESASTNQTSMYLCASSPTAGGTYEQYFGPGTRLTVT.